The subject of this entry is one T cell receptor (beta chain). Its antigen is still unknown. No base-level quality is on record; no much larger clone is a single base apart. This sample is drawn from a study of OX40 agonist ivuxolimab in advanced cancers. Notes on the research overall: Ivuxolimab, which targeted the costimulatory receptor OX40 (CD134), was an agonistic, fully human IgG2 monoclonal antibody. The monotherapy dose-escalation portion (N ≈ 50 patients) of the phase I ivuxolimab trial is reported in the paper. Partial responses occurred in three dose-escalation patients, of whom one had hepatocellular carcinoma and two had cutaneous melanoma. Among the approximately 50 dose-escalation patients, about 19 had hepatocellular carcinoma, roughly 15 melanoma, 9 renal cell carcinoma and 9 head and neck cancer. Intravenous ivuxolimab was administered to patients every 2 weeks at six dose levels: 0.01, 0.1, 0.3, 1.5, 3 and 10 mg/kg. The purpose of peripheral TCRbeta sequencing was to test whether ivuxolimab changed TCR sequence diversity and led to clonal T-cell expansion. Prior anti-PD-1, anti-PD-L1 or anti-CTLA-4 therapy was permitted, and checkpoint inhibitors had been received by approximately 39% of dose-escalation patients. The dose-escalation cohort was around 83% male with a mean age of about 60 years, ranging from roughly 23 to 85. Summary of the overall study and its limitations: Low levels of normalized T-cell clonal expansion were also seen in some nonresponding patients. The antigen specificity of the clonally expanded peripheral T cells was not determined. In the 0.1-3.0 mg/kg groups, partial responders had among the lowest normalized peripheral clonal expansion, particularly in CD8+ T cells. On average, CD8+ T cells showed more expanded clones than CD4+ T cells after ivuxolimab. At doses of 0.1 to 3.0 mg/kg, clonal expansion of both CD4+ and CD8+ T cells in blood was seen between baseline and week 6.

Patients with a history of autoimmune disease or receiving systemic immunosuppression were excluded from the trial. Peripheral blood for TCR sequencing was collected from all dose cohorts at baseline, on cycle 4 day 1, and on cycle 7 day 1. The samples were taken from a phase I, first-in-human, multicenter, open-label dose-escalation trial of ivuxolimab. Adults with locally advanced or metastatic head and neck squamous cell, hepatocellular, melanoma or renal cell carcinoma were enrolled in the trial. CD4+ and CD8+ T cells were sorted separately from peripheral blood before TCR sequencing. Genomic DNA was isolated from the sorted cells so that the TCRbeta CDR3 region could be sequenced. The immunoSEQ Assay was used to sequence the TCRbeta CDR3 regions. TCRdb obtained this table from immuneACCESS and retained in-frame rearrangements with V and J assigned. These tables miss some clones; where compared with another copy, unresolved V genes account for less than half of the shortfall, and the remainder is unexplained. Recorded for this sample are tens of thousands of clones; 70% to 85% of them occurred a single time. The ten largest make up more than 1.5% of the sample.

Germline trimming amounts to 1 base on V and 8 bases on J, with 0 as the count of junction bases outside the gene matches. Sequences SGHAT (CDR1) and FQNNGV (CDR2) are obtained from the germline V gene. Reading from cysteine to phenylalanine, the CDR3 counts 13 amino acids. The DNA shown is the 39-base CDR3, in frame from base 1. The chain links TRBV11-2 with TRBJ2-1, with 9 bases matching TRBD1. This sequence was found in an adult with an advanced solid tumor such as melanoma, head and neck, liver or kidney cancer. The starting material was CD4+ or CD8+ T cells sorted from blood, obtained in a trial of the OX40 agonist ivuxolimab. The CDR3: CASSLGTGDEQFF. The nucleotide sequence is TGTGCCAGCAGCTTAGGGACAGGGGATGAGCAGTTCTTC. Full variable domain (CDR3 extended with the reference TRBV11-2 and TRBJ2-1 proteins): EAGVAQSPRYKIIEKRQSVAFWCNPISGHATLYWYQQILGQGPKLLIQFQNNGVVDDSQLPKDRFSAERLKGVDSTLKIQPAKLEDSAVYLCASSLGTGDEQFFGPGTRLTVL.